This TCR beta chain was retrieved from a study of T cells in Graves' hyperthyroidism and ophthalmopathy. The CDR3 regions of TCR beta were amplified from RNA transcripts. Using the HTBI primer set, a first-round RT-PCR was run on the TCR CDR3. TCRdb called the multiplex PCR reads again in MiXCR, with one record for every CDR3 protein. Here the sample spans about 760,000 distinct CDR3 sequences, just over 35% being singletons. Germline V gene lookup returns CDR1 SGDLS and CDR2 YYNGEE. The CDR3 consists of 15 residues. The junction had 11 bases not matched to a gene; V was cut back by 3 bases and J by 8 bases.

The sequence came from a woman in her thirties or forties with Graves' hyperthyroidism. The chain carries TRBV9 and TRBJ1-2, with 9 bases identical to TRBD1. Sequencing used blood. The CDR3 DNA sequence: TGTGCCAGCAGCGCAGCCGGGACAGGGAGGGACGGCTACACCTTC. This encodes CASSAAGTGRDGYTF.